The rows below give T cell receptor beta chains drawn from one sample of a study of cytomegalovirus exposure and HLA in healthy donors. The protocol was immunoSEQ multiplex PCR, while the TCRdb copy is restricted to in-frame clones and leaves out a portion. The sample shows about 170,000 clones, approximately 83% of them seen only once. Material: PBMCs. These receptors were taken from a boy aged 2 to 10 in good health and CMV-seronegative. Each CDR3 is given with its conserved first and last residue. The D gene is left open where the match is weak. Clone size appears in some rows only: once, few, many, or a class for an expanded clone.

>TRBJ2-5|TRBV9|.|TRBD2
CASSVAGSGGETQYF
TGTGCCAGCAGCGTAGCGGGCAGCGGGGGTGAGACCCAGTACTTC
>TRBJ2-7|TRBV9|.|.
CASSPGGGASSEQYF
TGTGCCAGCAGCCCTGGAGGGGGCGCCTCGTCCGAGCAGTACTTC
>TRBJ2-5|TRBV7-6|few|TRBD1
CASSLEGGQGQWETQYF
TGTGCCAGCAGCTTAGAAGGTGGACAGGGTCAATGGGAGACCCAGTACTTC
>TRBJ1-3|TRBV18|.|TRBD1
CASSTGQLNTIYF
TGTGCCAGCTCAACGGGACAGTTGAACACCATATATTTT
>TRBJ2-6|TRBV7-3|once|.
CASSFGQTGANVLTF
TGTGCCAGCAGCTTTGGACAGACTGGGGCCAACGTCCTGACTTTC
>TRBJ1-4|TRBV9|.|.
CASSSEPDSNEKLFF
TGTGCCAGCAGTTCCGAGCCGGACAGTAATGAAAAACTGTTTTTT
>TRBJ1-1|TRBV6-1|.|TRBD1
CASSERGPEAFF
TGTGCCAGCAGTGAGAGGGGGCCTGAAGCTTTCTTT
>TRBJ2-7|TRBV7-8|.|TRBD2
CASSLETSLGVQYF
TGTGCCAGCAGCTTAGAGACTAGCCTCGGCGTGCAGTACTTC
>TRBJ1-2|TRBV11-1|.|TRBD1
CASSTFGTDYGYTF
TGTGCCAGCAGCACCTTCGGGACAGACTATGGCTACACCTTC
>TRBJ1-2|TRBV6-6|.|.
CASSVQGTDGYTF
TGTGCCAGCAGTGTACAGGGTACCGATGGCTACACCTTC
>TRBJ2-3|TRBV30|.|.
CAWSMGAWADTQYF
TGTGCCTGGAGTATGGGGGCTTGGGCAGATACGCAGTATTTT
>TRBJ2-1|TRBV19|few|TRBD2
CASSTQLAGIGDEQFF
TGTGCCAGTAGTACTCAACTAGCGGGAATTGGGGATGAGCAGTTCTTC
>TRBJ2-3|TRBV19|few|.
CASSIQAGGVTDTQYF
TGTGCCAGTAGTATACAAGCAGGAGGGGTCACAGATACGCAGTATTTT
>TRBJ1-1|TRBV2|once|.
CASSEDTDWRSTEAFF
TGTGCCAGCAGTGAAGATACTGACTGGCGGTCCACTGAAGCTTTCTTT
>TRBJ1-3|TRBV7-3|.|.
CASSLHGSSGNTIYF
TGTGCCAGCAGCTTACACGGGAGCTCTGGAAACACCATATATTTT